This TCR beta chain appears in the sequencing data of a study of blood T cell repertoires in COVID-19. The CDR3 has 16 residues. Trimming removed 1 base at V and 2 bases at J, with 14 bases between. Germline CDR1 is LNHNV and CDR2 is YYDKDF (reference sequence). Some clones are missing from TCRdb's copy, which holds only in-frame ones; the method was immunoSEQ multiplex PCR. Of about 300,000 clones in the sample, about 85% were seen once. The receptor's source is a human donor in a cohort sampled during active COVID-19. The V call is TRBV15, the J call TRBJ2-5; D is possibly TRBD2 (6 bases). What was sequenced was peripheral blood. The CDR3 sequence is CATSRGTGRGQETQYF. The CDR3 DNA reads TGTGCCACCAGCAGAGGTACCGGACGGGGGCAAGAGACCCAGTACTTC.